This T cell receptor beta chain comes out of a study of CD8 T cells in Susac syndrome (dated by TCRdb to about 2019). At the level of the whole study: Of the Susac syndrome patients who were sequenced, fewer than 10 were in clinical remission while more than five had clinically active disease. At blood withdrawal, Susac syndrome patients were therapy-naive, treated with corticosteroids (with IVIg additionally given to some), or treated with IVIg alone. The study compared CD8+ T cell repertoire clonality among 11 to 12 healthy donors, 14 Susac syndrome patients and some 16 multiple sclerosis patients. Whether CD8+ T cell activation and differentiation in Susac syndrome was antigen driven was tested using repertoire sequencing. Paper-wide results and their limitations: About 15 Susac-specific public clones were identified in the total CD8+ repertoire, and four to six Susac-specific public clones were identified in the CD8+ TEMRA repertoire. Clonal expansion was observed in Susac syndrome CD8+ repertoires, with the highest expansion in CD8+ TEMRA cells and greater expansion in clinically active than in remitting patients. The number of individuals in the TCR sequencing and HLA analysis was acknowledged as relatively small.

The trim is 5 bases for V and 0 bases for J, with a gap of 7 bases between the germline ends. Reading the germline V gene gives CDR1 MGHRA and CDR2 YSYEKL. Including the terminal cysteine and phenylalanine, the CDR3 comprises 13 residues. Only the CDR3 region is kept as DNA, spanning 39 bases read in frame from base 1. With regard to this clonotype: No antigen is known for it. The record has no base qualities; no much larger clone is one base away.

Peripheral blood CD8+ and CD4+ T cells from healthy donors, Susac syndrome patients and multiple sclerosis patients were profiled using high-throughput TCR beta sequencing. The Susac syndrome patients fulfilled recently defined diagnostic criteria for definite or probable disease. Bulk CD8+ and CD4+ T cells were purified by magnetic negative isolation, while CD8+ TEMRA cells were enriched using FACS. Blood was collected in EDTA tubes and processed within 24 hours, with PBMCs isolated through density gradient centrifugation. PBMCs destined for TCR sequencing were cryopreserved in liquid nitrogen and later thawed in a 37 °C water bath. The sorted or isolated CD4+, CD8+ and CD8+ TEMRA cells reached a purity of at least 90%. RNA was extracted with the RNeasy kit and about 0.45 to 1 ug was reverse transcribed using random hexamers. The immunoSEQ multiplex PCR assay, which covers 54 Vbeta and 13 Jbeta segments, was used to amplify TCR beta CDR3 regions. Bias from PCR amplification was corrected by using a synthetic template baseline for primer optimization and for computational correction. As for how the authors treated the data: Only productive sequences were kept, with reads annotated to V, D and J genes according to IMGT and analyzed in immunoSEQ Analyzer. Clonality was computed as one minus Shannon entropy normalized by log2 of the number of productive unique sequences. For each patient and control, public and private clones were evaluated within the 100 most prevalent clones. Clones were defined as Susac-specific when absent from the healthy and MS cohorts, from over 950 published viral clones and from other ImmuneACCESS disease sequences. TCRdb trimmed the raw reads at Q25, called clones with MiXCR and kept productive beta chains. Entries that share a CDR3 protein sequence are merged under the most common genes and DNA. TCRdb, not the original authors, processed these V and J calls. Within this sample are around 150,000 distinct CDR3 sequences, with around 93% of them counted one time only. About 0.18% of the sample goes to the ten largest clones.

The sequence was obtained from a human donor with Susac syndrome. The sample was CD8+ T cells from PBMCs. Recombination joined TRBV4-1 with TRBJ1-1, with the D gene not clear enough to name. The bases are TGCGCCAGCAGCTCTGCCTTGAACACTGAAGCTTTCTTT. It is translated as CASSSALNTEAFF.